The 11 T cell receptor beta chains listed next were all sequenced from one sample in a study of Ad26.COV2.S vaccination and SARS-CoV-2 variants. Repertoires were generated with immunoSEQ multiplex PCR, while TCRdb's copy carries only in-frame clones and drops some. The data show about 440,000 clones, with less than 95% seen just once and around 4.5% held by the top ten. Treatment described: roughly 20 received Ad26.COV2.S at low or high dose, single or two shots; 5 received placebo; per-sample allocation not given. After the first vaccine or placebo injection, samples were drawn on day 63. This material consisted of peripheral blood, taken in a trial of Ad26.COV2.S vaccine versus placebo. The receptors here all came from a person aged 18-65 years who received the Ad26.COV2.S COVID-19 vaccine or a placebo.

CDR3 nucleotides: TGTGCCAGCTCACCGATGACATCCAGGGGGCCCCAAGAGACCCAGTACTTC. Amino acid sequence: CASSPMTSRGPQETQYF. The chain has TRBV18 and TRBJ2-5; the match to TRBD1 covers 8 bases. The germline V gene encodes CDR1 KGHSH and CDR2 LQKENI. The CDR3 sequence is 17 residues long. J lost 1 base, V lost 3 bases, and 10 bases had no gene match.

The chain links TRBV5-4 to TRBJ1-2; TRBD1 aligns across 7 bases. The ends lost 4 bases at V and 2 bases at J; junction bases unmatched: 14. Germline V gives CDR1 SGHNT, CDR2 YYREEE (reference sequence). The CDR3 loop spans 17 amino acids. CDR3 coding DNA: TGTGCCAGCAGCCCACTACCCGGACAGGCTGAGAACTATGGCTACACCTTC. Its protein is CASSPLPGQAENYGYTF.

The chain has TRBV28 and TRBJ2-7; the D gene could be TRBD1 or TRBD2 (5 bases each). The CDR3 sequence is 14 residues long. CDR1 MDHEN and CDR2 SYDVKM come from the germline V gene. The germline V and J ends were trimmed by 6 bases and 1 base, with 13 bases remaining between them. CDR3 sequence (DNA): TGTGCCAGCAGGTTCCCGGGACGGTCCTACGAGCAGTACTTC. Its translation is CASRFPGRSYEQYF.

This clone was counted only a few times. The chain carries TRBV9 and TRBJ2-1, with 10 bases identical to TRBD2. Germline values: CDR1 SGDLS, CDR2 YYNGEE. The CDR3 has 16 residues. The V gene end was trimmed by 2 bases and the J gene end by 7 bases; junction bases not matched to a gene: 9. The CDR3, as DNA: TGTGCCAGCAGCGTGAGCGGGAGGGCCTCTGGGAATGAGCAGTTCTTC. Translation gives CASSVSGRASGNEQFF.

The chain has TRBV20-1 and TRBJ2-3; no definite D call. Trimming cost V 4 bases and J 6 bases, with 8 bases left between them. The CDR3 covers 11 residues. Germline CDR1 reads DFQATT; CDR2 reads SNEGSKA (reference sequence). Written as DNA, the CDR3 is TGCAGTGCTAACCCTGCGGATACGCAGTATTTT. The encoded protein is CSANPADTQYF.

The chain is built from TRBV28 and TRBJ2-7, with D maybe TRBD1 (6 bases). The germline gives CDR1 MDHEN, CDR2 SYDVKM. The ends were cut back, 3 bases at V and 3 bases at J, with 12 bases in the middle. There are 14 residues in the CDR3. The CDR3, as DNA: TGTGCCAGCAGTTTTTGGGACACTCGCTACGAGCAGTACTTC. Translating it yields CASSFWDTRYEQYF.

This clone was observed once. The rearrangement links TRBV11-2 to TRBJ2-1; maybe TRBD2 (5 bases). With 2 bases removed from V and 0 bases from J, the gap between germline ends came to 14 bases. Germline CDR1 SGHAT, CDR2 FQNNGV. The CDR3 has 17 residues. The CDR3 sequence is CASSLRVTGSSYNEQFF. CDR3 bases: TGTGCCAGCAGCTTAAGGGTGACGGGGAGCTCCTACAATGAGCAGTTCTTC. Drawing the rest from reference TRBV11-2 and TRBJ2-1, the complete variable domain is EAGVAQSPRYKIIEKRQSVAFWCNPISGHATLYWYQQILGQGPKLLIQFQNNGVVDDSQLPKDRFSAERLKGVDSTLKIQPAKLEDSAVYLCASSLRVTGSSYNEQFFGPGTRLTVL.

The V and J genes are TRBV6-2 or TRBV6-3 and TRBJ1-1; D might be TRBD1 (5 bases). There are 18 residues in the CDR3. CDR1 is MNHEY, CDR2 SVGEGT, per germline. The V end lost 2 bases, the J end lost 0 bases, and 19 bases lay between the germline ends. CDR3 loop: CASSYPPRWGIVNTEAFF. CDR3 sequence (DNA): TGTGCCAGCAGTTACCCGCCACGGTGGGGCATTGTGAACACTGAAGCTTTCTTT.

The gene calls are TRBV24-1 and TRBJ2-4; perhaps TRBD1 as D (5 bases). This CDR3 has 13 residues. Deletions cut 5 bases from V and 6 bases from J, with 10 bases between. Germline V gives CDR1 KGHDR, CDR2 SFDVKD. CDR3 in DNA: TGTGCCACCAGTGCCCCTGACAGAAACATTCAGTACTTC. It specifies CATSAPDRNIQYF.

This chain joins TRBV28 and TRBJ2-3; 11 positions match TRBD2. Germline CDR1 and CDR2: MDHEN and SYDVKM. CDR3 size: 16 residues. With V trimmed by 2 bases and J by 5 bases, 6 bases remained unmatched. This chain's CDR3 is CASSLGLAGGLDTQYF. The CDR3 DNA reads TGTGCCAGCAGTTTAGGCCTAGCGGGAGGTTTAGATACGCAGTATTTT.

The gene calls are TRBV7-9 and TRBJ2-7, with 8 positions matching TRBD2. V lost 5 bases and J lost 0; bases outside the gene matches: 9. This CDR3 comprises 16 residues. Germline CDR1 SEHNR, CDR2 FQNEAQ (reference sequence). CDR3 coding DNA: TGTGCCAGCAGCCCTTATATCGGGAGGGCCTCCTACGAGCAGTACTTC. This gives the protein CASSPYIGRASYEQYF.